This T cell receptor beta chain was documented in a study of identical twins. Study-wide results and caveats: A cross-sectional statistical analysis, not follow-up of the same donors, supported the conclusions.

As to this clonotype: The target antigen is unknown.

Germline-derived CDR1 and CDR2 are SNHLY and FYNNEI. The ends were cut back, 6 bases at V and 4 bases at J, with 13 bases in the middle. This CDR3 spans 13 amino acids. Unique molecular identifiers were present on cDNA, and template switching added a universal primer site. TCRdb re-analysed the 5' RACE reads in MiXCR, keeping a single row per CDR3 protein. Here the sample spans about 810,000 distinct CDR3 sequences, roughly 12% being singletons. These data were also filed under a second study, of yellow fever vaccine responses in identical twins.

The origin of this receptor is a young woman in good health. V is TRBV2 and J is TRBJ2-7, with a possible D match to TRBD1 (5 bases). The sequencing sample was made of PBMCs. The CDR3 DNA is TGTGCCAGCAGGGGCGTAGACAGATACGAGCAGTACGTC. It specifies CASRGVDRYEQYV.